This T cell receptor (beta chain) was observed in a study of patients and donors after allogeneic stem cell transplantation. MiXCR, applied by TCRdb to the RT-PCR reads, yields one record per CDR3 protein. This sample has over 65,000 distinct CDR3 sequences, with more than 25% found just once. The CDR3 runs 13 residues. Germline-derived CDR1 and CDR2 are KGHSH and LQKENI. Trimming took off 3 bases at V and 4 bases at J, with 8 bases between the two ends. Sequenced sample: blood, either unsorted or a sorted T cell fraction (not recorded which). The sequence was collected from a human donor who was either an allogeneic HSCT recipient or a stem cell or donor lymphocyte infusion donor (not recorded which). It is not recorded whose cells these are; they may come from a transplant donor. The rearrangement joins TRBV18 to TRBJ2-3; D is unclear. CDR3 coding DNA: TGTGCCAGCTCACCTGAACCGGCAGATACGCAGTATTTT. Its protein product is CASSPEPADTQYF.